A single sample is the source of the 2 T cell receptor beta chains below, sequenced in a study of T-cell memory formation after mild COVID-19. One entry per CDR3 protein, called by TCRdb with MiXCR from the 5' RACE reads. The sample has about 270,000 distinct CDR3 sequences; over 15% are singletons. Sequenced input: PBMCs or a T cell subset sorted from them (not recorded which). These receptors were collected from a man aged 18 to 30 who had mild COVID-19 (a few samples of this study predate the infection). Cell type and time point are not known.

V usage is TRBV20-1 and J usage is TRBJ2-3; D is undetermined. Germline CDR1 and CDR2: DFQATT and SNEGSKA (reference sequence). The CDR3 has 12 amino acids. V shed 3 bases and J shed 4 bases, with 8 bases lying between them. CDR3 in amino acids: CSASVGADTQYF. The CDR3 coding sequence is TGCAGTGCTAGTGTGGGTGCAGATACGCAGTATTTT.

The genes are TRBV5-1 and TRBJ2-2; the D is unclear. Germline V gene sequence: CDR1 SGHRS, CDR2 YFSETQ. This CDR3 has 15 residues. Trimming shortened V by 1 base and J by 3 bases, and 10 bases separated the two germline ends. The CDR3 loop is CASSLKFEYTGELFF. Here the CDR3 DNA reads TGCGCCAGCAGCTTGAAGTTTGAATACACCGGGGAGCTGTTTTTT.